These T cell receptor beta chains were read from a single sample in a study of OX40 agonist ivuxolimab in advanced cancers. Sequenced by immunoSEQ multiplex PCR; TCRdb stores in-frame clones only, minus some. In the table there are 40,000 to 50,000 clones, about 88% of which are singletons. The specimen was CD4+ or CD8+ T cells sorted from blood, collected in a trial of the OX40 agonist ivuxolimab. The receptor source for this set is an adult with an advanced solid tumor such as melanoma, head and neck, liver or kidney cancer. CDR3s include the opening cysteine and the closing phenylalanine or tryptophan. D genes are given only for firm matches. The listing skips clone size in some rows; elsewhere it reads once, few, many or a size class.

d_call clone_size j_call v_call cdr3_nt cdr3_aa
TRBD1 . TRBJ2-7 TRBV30 TGTGCCTGTGGGACAGGGAGAAAGGAGCAGTACTTC CACGTGRKEQYF
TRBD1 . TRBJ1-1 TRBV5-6 TGTGCCAGCAGCCCCCCCCTGACAGGGCGGACTGAAGCTTTCTTT CASSPPLTGRTEAFF
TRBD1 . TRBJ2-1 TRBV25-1 TGTGCCAGCAGACAGCAGGGGACAGGGGCCTACAATGAGCAGTTCTTC CASRQQGTGAYNEQFF
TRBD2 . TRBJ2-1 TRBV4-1 TGCGCCAGCAGCCAAGTACAGGGACCCGCTAGCGGGCCGCGCAACAATGAGCAGTTCTTC CASSQVQGPASGPRNNEQFF
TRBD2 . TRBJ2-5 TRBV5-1 TGCGCCAGCAGCTTCTTGGGGGAGGGGACAGAGACCCAGTACTTC CASSFLGEGTETQYF
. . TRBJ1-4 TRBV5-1 TGCGCCAGCAGCTTACAGGAGAATGAAAAACTGTTTTTT CASSLQENEKLFF
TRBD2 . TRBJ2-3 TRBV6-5 TGTGCCAGCAGGACTAGCGCGGGAGGAGATACGCAGTATTTT CASRTSAGGDTQYF
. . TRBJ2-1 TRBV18 TGTGCCAGCTCACCACAGGACGGAGCCTACAATGAGCAGTTCTTC CASSPQDGAYNEQFF
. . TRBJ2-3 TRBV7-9 TGTGCCAGCAGCCTCACAGATACGCAGTATTTT CASSLTDTQYF
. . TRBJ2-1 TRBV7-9 TGTGCCAGCAGCTTAGCGGATGAGCAGTTCTTC CASSLADEQFF
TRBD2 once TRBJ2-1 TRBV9 TGTGCCAGCAGCGGTAGGACTAGCGGGAGAACCAATGAGCAGTTCTTC CASSGRTSGRTNEQFF
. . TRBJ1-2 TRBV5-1 TGCGCCAGCAGCTTGACAGGATCCAGCTTCGGCTACACCTTC CASSLTGSSFGYTF
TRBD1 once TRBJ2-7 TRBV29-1 TGCAGCGTTCCGGGACAGGGAGGTCCCGAGCAGTACTTC CSVPGQGGPEQYF
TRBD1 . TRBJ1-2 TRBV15 TGTGCCACCAGCAGAGATCCGGAGGACAGGGAACCCTATGGCTACACCTTC CATSRDPEDREPYGYTF
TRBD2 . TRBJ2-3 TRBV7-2 TGTGCCAGCAGCTTAGATACTAGCGGGAGTGGTCCGCAGTATTTT CASSLDTSGSGPQYF
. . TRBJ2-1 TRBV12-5 TGTGCTAGTGGTGAGCCGGGAGTCGGGCAGTTCTTC CASGEPGVGQFF
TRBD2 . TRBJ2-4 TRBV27 TGTGCCAGCAGCACCTACTGGGGGGGCAAAAACATTCAGTACTTC CASSTYWGGKNIQYF
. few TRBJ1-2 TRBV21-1 TGTGCCAGCAGCGCCAGGAATGCAAACTATGGCTACACCTTC CASSARNANYGYTF
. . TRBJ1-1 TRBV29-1 TGCAGCGTTGAACAGCGGCAGGCGAACACTGAAGCTTTCTTT CSVEQRQANTEAFF
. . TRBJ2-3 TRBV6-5 TGTGCCAGCAAGAATGCAGATACGCAGTATTTT CASKNADTQYF
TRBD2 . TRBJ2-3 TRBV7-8 TGTGCCAGCAGCTTAGGGACTAGCGGTCCAGATACGCAGTATTTT CASSLGTSGPDTQYF
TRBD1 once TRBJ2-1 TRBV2 TGTGCCAGCCTCCAGGGGGCAGGATACAATGAGCAGTTCTTC CASLQGAGYNEQFF
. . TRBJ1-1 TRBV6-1 TGTGCCACCAAAACCGCGGGGCGGAACACTGAAGCTTTCTTT CATKTAGRNTEAFF
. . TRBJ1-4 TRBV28 TGTGCCAGCAGTTTAGACAGTCCTAATGAAAAACTGTTTTTT CASSLDSPNEKLFF
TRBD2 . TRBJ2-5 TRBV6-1 TGTGCCAGCAGCGGACTAGCGGGACAAGAGACCCAGTACTTC CASSGLAGQETQYF
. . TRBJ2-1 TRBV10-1 TGCGCCAGCAGTGATCTTGGGAGCAGAGCCTACAATGAGCAGTTCTTC CASSDLGSRAYNEQFF
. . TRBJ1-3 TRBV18 TGTGCCAGCTCACCAGGTTTCGGAAACACCATATATTTT CASSPGFGNTIYF
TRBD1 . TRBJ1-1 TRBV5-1 TGCGCCAGCAGCTTGGTAGCTGGCGGGACAGGGTTGAACACTGAAGCTTTCTTT CASSLVAGGTGLNTEAFF
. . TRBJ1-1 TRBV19 TGTGCCAGTAGCCACCCGGGCTCTGAAGCTTTCTTT CASSHPGSEAFF
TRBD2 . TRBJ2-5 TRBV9 TGTGCCAGCAGCGCAGCGGGACGTTACCAAGAGACCCAGTACTTC CASSAAGRYQETQYF
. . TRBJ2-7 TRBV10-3 TGTGCCATCAGTGAGTCGTCCAGGGAAACTTACGAGCAGTACTTC CAISESSRETYEQYF
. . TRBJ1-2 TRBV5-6 TGTGCCAGCAGCTTAGGTCCGCCGTCTCCCGGGGAGGGCTACACCTTC CASSLGPPSPGEGYTF
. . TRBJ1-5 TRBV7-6 TGTGCCAGCAGCCGGGTCGCGGGCAATCAGCCCCAGCATTTT CASSRVAGNQPQHF
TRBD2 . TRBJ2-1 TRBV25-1 TGTGCCAGCAGTTCCGGGACTAGTACCTACAATGAGCAGTTCTTC CASSSGTSTYNEQFF
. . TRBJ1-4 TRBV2 TGTGCCAGCAGTGTTTTGGCGGAGGGGGAAAAACTGTTTTTT CASSVLAEGEKLFF
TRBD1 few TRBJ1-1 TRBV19 TGTGCCAGTAGTAGGGGACAGGGGGTAAGGGACACTGAAGCTTTCTTT CASSRGQGVRDTEAFF
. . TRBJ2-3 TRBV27 TGTGCCAGCAGTTTAACACAGGGCTCAGATACGCAGTATTTT CASSLTQGSDTQYF
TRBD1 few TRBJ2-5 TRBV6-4 TGTGCCAGCAGTGTTGCAGGGGGAACGGGAGAGACCCAGTACTTC CASSVAGGTGETQYF
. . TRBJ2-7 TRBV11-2 TGTGCCAGCAGCAAGGGGGCGGGATTATCCTACGAGCAGTACTTC CASSKGAGLSYEQYF
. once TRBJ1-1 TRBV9 TGTGCCAGCAGTGCGGGGGTGAACACTGAAGCTTTCTTT CASSAGVNTEAFF
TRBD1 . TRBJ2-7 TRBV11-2 TGTGCCAGCAGCTTAATACGACAGGGTACCTACGAGCAGTACTTC CASSLIRQGTYEQYF
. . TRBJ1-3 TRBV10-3 TGTGCCACCCGCGGGACATTCTCTGGAAACACCATATATTTT CATRGTFSGNTIYF
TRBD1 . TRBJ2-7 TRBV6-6 TGTGCCAGCAGGAAACCGGGACAGTACTACGAGCAGTACTTC CASRKPGQYYEQYF
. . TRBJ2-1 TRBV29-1 TGCAGCGTTGAAAGCCGGGGCTCCTACAATGAGCAGTTCTTC CSVESRGSYNEQFF